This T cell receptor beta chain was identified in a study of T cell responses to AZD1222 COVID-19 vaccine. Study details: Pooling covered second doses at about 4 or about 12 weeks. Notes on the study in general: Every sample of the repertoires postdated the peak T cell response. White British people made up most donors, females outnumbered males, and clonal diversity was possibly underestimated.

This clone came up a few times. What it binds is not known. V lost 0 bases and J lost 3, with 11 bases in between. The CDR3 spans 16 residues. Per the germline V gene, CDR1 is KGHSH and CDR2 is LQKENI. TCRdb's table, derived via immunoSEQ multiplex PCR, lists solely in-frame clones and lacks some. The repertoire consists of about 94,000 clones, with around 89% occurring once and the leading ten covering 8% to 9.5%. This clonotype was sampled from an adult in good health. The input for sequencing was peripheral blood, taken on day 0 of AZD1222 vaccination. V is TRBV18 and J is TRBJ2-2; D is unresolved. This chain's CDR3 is CASSPPRRKDTGELFF. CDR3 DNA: TGTGCCAGCTCACCACCGAGGCGGAAAGACACCGGGGAGCTGTTTTTT.